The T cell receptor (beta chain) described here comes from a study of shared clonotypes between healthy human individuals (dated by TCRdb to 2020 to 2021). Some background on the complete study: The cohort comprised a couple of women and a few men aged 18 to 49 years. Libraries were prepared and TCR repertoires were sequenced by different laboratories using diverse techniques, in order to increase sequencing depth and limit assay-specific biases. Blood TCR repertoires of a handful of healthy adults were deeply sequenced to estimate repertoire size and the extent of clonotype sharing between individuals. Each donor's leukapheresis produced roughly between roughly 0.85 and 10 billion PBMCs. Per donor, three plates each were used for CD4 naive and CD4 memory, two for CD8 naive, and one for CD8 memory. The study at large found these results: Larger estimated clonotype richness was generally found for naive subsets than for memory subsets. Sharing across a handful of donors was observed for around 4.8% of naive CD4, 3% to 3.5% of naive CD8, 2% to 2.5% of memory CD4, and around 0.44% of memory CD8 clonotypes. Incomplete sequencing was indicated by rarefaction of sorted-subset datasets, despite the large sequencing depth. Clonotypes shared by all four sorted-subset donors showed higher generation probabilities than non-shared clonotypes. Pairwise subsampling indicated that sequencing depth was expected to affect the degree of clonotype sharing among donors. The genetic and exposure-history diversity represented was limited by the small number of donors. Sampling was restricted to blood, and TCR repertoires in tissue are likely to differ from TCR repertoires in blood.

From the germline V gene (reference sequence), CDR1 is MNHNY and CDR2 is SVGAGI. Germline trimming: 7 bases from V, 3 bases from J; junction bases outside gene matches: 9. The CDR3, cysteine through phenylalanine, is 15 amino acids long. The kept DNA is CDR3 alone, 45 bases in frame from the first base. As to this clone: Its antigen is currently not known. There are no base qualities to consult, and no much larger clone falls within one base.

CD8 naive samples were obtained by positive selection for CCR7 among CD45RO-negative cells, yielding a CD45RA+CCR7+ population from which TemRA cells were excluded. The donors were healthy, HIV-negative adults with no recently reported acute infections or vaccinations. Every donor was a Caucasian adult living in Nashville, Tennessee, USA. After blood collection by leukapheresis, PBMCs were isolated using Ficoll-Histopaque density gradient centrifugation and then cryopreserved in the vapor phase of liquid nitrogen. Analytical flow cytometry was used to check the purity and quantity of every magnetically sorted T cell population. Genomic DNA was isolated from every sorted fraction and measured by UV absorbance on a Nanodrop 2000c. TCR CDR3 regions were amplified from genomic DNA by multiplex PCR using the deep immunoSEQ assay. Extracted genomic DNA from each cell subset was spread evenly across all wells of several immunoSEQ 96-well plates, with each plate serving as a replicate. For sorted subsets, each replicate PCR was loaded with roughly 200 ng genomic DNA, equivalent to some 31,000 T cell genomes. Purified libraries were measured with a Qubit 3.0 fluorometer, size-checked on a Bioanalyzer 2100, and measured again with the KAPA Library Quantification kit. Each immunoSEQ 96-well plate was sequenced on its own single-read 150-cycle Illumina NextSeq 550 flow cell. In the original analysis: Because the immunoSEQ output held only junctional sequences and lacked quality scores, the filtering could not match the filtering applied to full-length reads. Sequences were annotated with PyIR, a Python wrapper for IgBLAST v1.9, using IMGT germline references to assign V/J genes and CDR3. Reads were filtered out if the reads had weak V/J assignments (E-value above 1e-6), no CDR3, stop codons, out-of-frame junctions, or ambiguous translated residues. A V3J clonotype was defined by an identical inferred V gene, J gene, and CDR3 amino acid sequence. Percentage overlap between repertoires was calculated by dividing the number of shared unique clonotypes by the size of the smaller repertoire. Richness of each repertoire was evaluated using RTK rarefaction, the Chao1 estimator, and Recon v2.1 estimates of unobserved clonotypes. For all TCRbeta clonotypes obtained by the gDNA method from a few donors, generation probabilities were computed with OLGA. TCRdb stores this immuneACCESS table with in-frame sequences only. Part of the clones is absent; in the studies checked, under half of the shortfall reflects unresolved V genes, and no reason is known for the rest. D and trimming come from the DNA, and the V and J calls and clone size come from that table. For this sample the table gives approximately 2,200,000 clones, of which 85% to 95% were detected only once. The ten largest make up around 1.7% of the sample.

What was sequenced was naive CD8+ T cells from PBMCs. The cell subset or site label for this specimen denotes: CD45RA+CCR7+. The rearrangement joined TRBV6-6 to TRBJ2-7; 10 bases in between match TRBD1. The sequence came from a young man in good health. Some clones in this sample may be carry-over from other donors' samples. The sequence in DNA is TGTGCCAGCACACTCGACGGGACAGGGGACTACGAGCAGTACTTC. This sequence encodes CASTLDGTGDYEQYF.